These T cell receptor beta chains were read from a single sample in a study of CD8 T cells in ankylosing spondylitis. From the 5' RACE reads, TCRdb called clonotypes with MiXCR, one entry per CDR3 protein. This table holds about 500,000 distinct CDR3 sequences, roughly 5.2% found once. Sequenced input: blood, either unsorted or a sorted T cell fraction (not recorded which). Receptors were obtained from a male donor with ankylosing spondylitis. Each CDR3 is given with its conserved first and last residue. D genes are given only for firm matches. The size entry gives once, few or many counts, or a class when the clone is expanded.

cdr3_nt cdr3_aa d_call v_call cdr3_length j_call clone_size
TGTGCCATACAGCGGGCCTGGGGAGAGCAGTTCTTC CAIQRAWGEQFF NA TRBV10-3 12 TRBJ2-1 many
TGTGCCAGCAGTCAGGGGCGCGACTATGGCTACACCTTC CASSQGRDYGYTF NA TRBV12-3/TRBV12-4 13 TRBJ1-2 many
TGCGCCAGCAGCTTGGTGTTTGGGGTCAACAATGAGCAGTTCTTC CASSLVFGVNNEQFF NA TRBV5-1 15 TRBJ2-1 few
TGCGCCAGCAGCTTGGAGACAACTCAGGGAGAGACCCAGTACTTC CASSLETTQGETQYF NA TRBV5-1 15 TRBJ2-5 few
TGCAGCGTTTATCAGGTGACCCAAACCATGAACACTGAAGCTTTCTTT CSVYQVTQTMNTEAFF NA TRBV29-1 16 TRBJ1-1 many
TGTGCCAGCATAAGAGCGAACACTGAAGCTTTCTTT CASIRANTEAFF NA TRBV28 12 TRBJ1-1 many
TGCAGTGGGGTGTACGGGGGGGCCAAGACCCAGTACTTC CSGVYGGAKTQYF TRBD2 TRBV20-1 13 TRBJ2-5 many
TGCAGCGTTGAGCCCCAATGGGCGAACACTGAAGCTTTCTTT CSVEPQWANTEAFF NA TRBV29-1 14 TRBJ1-1 many
TGCGCCAGCAGAGCTTCTGGGGCCAACGTCCTGACTTTC CASRASGANVLTF NA TRBV10-1 13 TRBJ2-6 many
TGCAGTGCTAGGCTGAGTATTAATTCACCCCTCCACTTT CSARLSINSPLHF NA TRBV20-1 13 TRBJ1-6 many
TGTGCCAGCAGCTCAGTGTCATCACCCCTCCACTTT CASSSVSSPLHF NA TRBV7-9 12 TRBJ1-6 many
TGTGCCAGCAGTTTTTCTGACCGCACAGATACGCAGTATTTT CASSFSDRTDTQYF NA TRBV27 14 TRBJ2-3 many
TGCAGTGCTACAGGGACTAGCGGACCTTACAATGAGCAGTTCTTC CSATGTSGPYNEQFF TRBD2 TRBV20-1 15 TRBJ2-1 many
TGCAGTGCCAAAAAGGGTGCAGGGCCAGAGACCCAGTACTTC CSAKKGAGPETQYF NA TRBV20-1 14 TRBJ2-5 many